This T cell receptor (beta chain) is drawn from a study of T cells in Graves' hyperthyroidism and ophthalmopathy. At the level of the study: The blood sample was taken at first diagnosis, before treatment began. Overall study results and limits: Most clonotypes that expanded in the thyroid above 0.001 also showed up in blood.

This clonotype appeared many times. Its specificity is unknown. There were TCR beta CDR3 regions amplified from RNA transcripts. When the TCR CDR3 underwent first-round RT-PCR, the HTBI primer set was used. Via MiXCR, TCRdb re-called the multiplex PCR reads, giving one row per CDR3 protein. The sample contains about 500,000 distinct CDR3 sequences, around 15% of which appear only once. Uncontrolled infection, other autoimmune disease, pregnancy or lactation led to exclusion. This sample holds PBMCs from under 11 ml fresh peripheral blood. The CDR3 is made up of 16 amino acids. Germline V gene sequence: CDR1 SGHNT, CDR2 YENEEA. With 5 bases removed from V and 1 base from J, the gap between germline ends came to 16 bases.

The sequenced sample was blood. The gene calls are TRBV11-3 and TRBJ2-3, with D tentatively TRBD2 (5 bases). The TCR sequence derives from a woman in her 30s with Graves' ophthalmopathy. CDR3 DNA sequence: TGTGCCAGCAGCCTTCGCGCCGGGGTGGGCACAGATACGCAGTATTTT. Translated: CASSLRAGVGTDTQYF.